These 12 T cell receptor beta chains share one sample of origin, sequenced in a study of T cells expressing NK-cell markers. Reprocessing the 5' RACE reads, TCRdb reports a single entry for every CDR3 protein and omits DNA. This sample's table has almost 450,000 distinct CDR3 sequences. The sample comprised blood T cells: a sorted CD56 or NKG2C T cell subset, CD4+ or CD8+ T cells, or bulk PBMC T cells (not recorded which). Source of these receptors: a woman aged 18-70 years in good health.

This chain uses TRBV29-1 with TRBJ2-5. CDR1 and CDR2 (germline): SQVTM, ANQGSEA. This CDR3 contains 14 residues. This chain's CDR3 is CSVDSSRSKETQYF.

The chain's CDR3 is CTTGGLLYNEQFF. The chain couples TRBV12-3 or TRBV12-4 to TRBJ2-1; TCRdb returns TRBD1, unconfirmable since there is no DNA. This CDR3 has 13 residues.

The CDR3 reads CATSVWDNEQFF. The chain is built from TRBV24-1 and TRBJ2-1. Germline V gene lookup returns CDR1 KGHDR and CDR2 SFDVKD. This CDR3 contains 12 residues.

The chain employs TRBV5-4 and TRBJ1-1. Germline-derived CDR1 and CDR2 are SGHNT and YYREEE (reference sequence). The CDR3 has 13 amino acids. CDR3: CASSLVVGSEAFF.

The chain combines TRBV7-2 with TRBJ2-5; with no DNA, the TCRdb D assignment of TRBD1 cannot be verified. The CDR3 consists of 16 residues. CDR1 SGHTA and CDR2 FQGNSA come from the germline V gene. This CDR3 is CASSPTGQVLGETQYF.

This chain joins TRBV14 and TRBJ2-1. The CDR3 is made up of 11 amino acids. Germline V CDR1 and CDR2: SGHDN, FVKESK. CDR3 amino acids: CASSRGLQQFF.

J is TRBJ1-1 and V is TRBV5-5; TCRdb names TRBD1, which stays unverified in the absence of DNA. Germline V gives CDR1 SGHKS, CDR2 YYEKEE (reference sequence). This CDR3 is 15 amino acids long. CDR3 amino acids: CASSDLGQKNTEAFF.

V usage is TRBV12-3 or TRBV12-4 and J usage is TRBJ1-2. This CDR3 has 13 amino acids. CDR3 loop: CASSTAPNYGYTF.

The J gene is TRBJ2-3, the V gene TRBV24-1; TCRdb's D call of TRBD1 is untestable without DNA. The CDR3 spans 15 residues. Germline CDR1 KGHDR, CDR2 SFDVKD. CDR3 sequence: CATSLPRGGTDTQYF.

The chain has TRBV29-1 and TRBJ2-7; the TRBD2 assignment by TCRdb is unverifiable without DNA. The CDR3 covers 15 residues. Germline CDR1 is SQVTM and CDR2 is ANQGSEA. CDR3 in amino acids: CSVEDATGTDYEQYF.

The V call is TRBV29-1, the J call TRBJ1-2; as DNA is missing, the TRBD1 call by TCRdb cannot be tested. Germline V gives CDR1 SQVTM, CDR2 ANQGSEA. This CDR3 comprises 12 residues. CDR3 region: CSVPDQAGGYTF.

This chain connects TRBV30 to TRBJ1-1; the D call from TCRdb, TRBD1, cannot be confirmed without DNA. CDR3 size: 14 residues. Germline V gene lookup returns CDR1 GTSNPN and CDR2 SVGIG (reference sequence). CDR3 sequence: CAWRRQYGNTEAFF.